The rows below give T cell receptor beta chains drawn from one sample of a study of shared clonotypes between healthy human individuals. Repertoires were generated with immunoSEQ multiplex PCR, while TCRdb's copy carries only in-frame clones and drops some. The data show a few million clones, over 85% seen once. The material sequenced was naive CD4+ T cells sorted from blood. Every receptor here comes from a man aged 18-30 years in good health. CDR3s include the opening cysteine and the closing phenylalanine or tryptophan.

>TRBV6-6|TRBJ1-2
CASSYSEDGYTF
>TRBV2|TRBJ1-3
CASNLNRANTIYF
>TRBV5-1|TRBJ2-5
CASSRLEFVNMVETQYF
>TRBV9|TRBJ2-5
CASSVGRTSEETQYF
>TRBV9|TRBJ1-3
CASSVDGSGNTIYF
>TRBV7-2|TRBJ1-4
CASSTQTGVGEKLFF
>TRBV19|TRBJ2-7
CASNTGQGFYEQYF
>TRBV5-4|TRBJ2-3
CASSLAGRTDTQYF
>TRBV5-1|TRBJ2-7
CASSLLAGGFGYEQYF
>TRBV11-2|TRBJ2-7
CASSFLSGQYF
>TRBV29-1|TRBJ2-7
CSVRTASYEQYF
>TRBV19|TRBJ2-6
CASSMRGPWGSGANVLTF
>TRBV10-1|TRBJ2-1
CASSGRPGNEQFF
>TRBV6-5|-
CASSGTGVYEQYF
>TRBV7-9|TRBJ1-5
CASSLDRGWGNQPQHF
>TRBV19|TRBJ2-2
CASLPANTGELFF
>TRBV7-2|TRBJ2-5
CASSSDLAPQYF
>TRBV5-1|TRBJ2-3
CASGSQTDTQYF
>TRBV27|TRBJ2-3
CASSLPGTSGGARGPDTQYF
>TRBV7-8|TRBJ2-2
CASSSSLAGPTRGELFF
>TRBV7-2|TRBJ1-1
CASSPRQGAEAFF
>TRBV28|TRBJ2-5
CASSSGGQETQYF
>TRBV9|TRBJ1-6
CASTPDGMNSPLHF
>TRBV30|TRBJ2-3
CAWGLSSGSTDTQYF
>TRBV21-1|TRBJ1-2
CASSKTPRQGLDGYTF